The 29 T cell receptor beta chains listed next were all sequenced from one sample in a study of siplizumab effects on memory and regulatory T cells. Repertoires were generated with immunoSEQ multiplex PCR, while TCRdb's copy carries only in-frame clones and drops some. The table shows about 91,000 clones, with over 85% occurring only once. Source material: CD8+ T cells sorted from blood. Receptors were obtained from a human donor in good health.

V gene TRBV4-3 combines with J gene TRBJ2-7; D assignment may be TRBD1 or TRBD2 (6 bases each). With 1 base removed from V and 3 bases from J, the gap between germline ends came to 13 bases. CDR3 length equals 15 residues. From germline, CDR1 is LGHNA and CDR2 YSLEER. In nucleotides, the CDR3 is TGCGCCAGCAGCCAAGTGGGGGCGGGGATCTACGAGCAGTACTTC. This translates into CASSQVGAGIYEQYF.

This clone was detected only once. This rearrangement joins TRBV9 to TRBJ2-7, with 10 bases lining up with TRBD2. V lost 3 bases and J lost 6; bases outside the gene matches: 15. The germline CDR1 and CDR2 sequences are SGDLS and YYNGEE. The CDR3 runs to 17 residues. The CDR3 here is CASSARDLAGGPFEQYF. The DNA of the CDR3 is TGTGCCAGCAGCGCGCGGGACTTAGCGGGAGGCCCGTTCGAGCAGTACTTC.

This sequence joins TRBV13 and TRBJ2-7; D call uncertain. V was shortened by 3 bases and J by 7 bases, with 13 bases between the two germline ends. The CDR3 is made up of 13 amino acids. Per germline, CDR1 PRHDT and CDR2 FYEKMQ (reference sequence). In DNA, the CDR3 is TGTGCCAGCAGCTTGGCAGGTATCGGTGAGCAGTACTTC. Residues: CASSLAGIGEQYF. The complete variable domain, with remaining parts taken from reference TRBV13 and TRBJ2-7, reads AAGVIQSPRHLIKEKRETATLKCYPIPRHDTVYWYQQGPGQDPQFLISFYEKMQSDKGSIPDRFSAQQFSDYHSELNMSSLELGDSALYFCASSLAGIGEQYFGPGTRLTVT.

This rearrangement joins TRBV7-9 to TRBJ2-3; D unclear. CDR3 length: 13 residues. The ends were cut back, 6 bases at V and 4 bases at J, with 11 bases in the middle. Germline-derived CDR1 and CDR2 are SEHNR and FQNEAQ (reference sequence). CDR3 in DNA: TGTGCCAGCAGAACCAAAGAGGCAGATACGCAGTATTTT. This translates into CASRTKEADTQYF.

The chain uses TRBV27 and TRBJ1-5; D unresolved. Germline CDR1 is MNHEY and CDR2 is SMNVEV (reference sequence). The CDR3 sequence is 13 residues long. V lost 5 bases and J 0 bases, leaving 5 bases between the germline ends. The CDR3 spells CASSIFSNQPQHF. DNA of the CDR3: TGTGCCAGCAGTATTTTTAGCAATCAGCCCCAGCATTTT.

V gene TRBV10-3 combines with J gene TRBJ2-7, with D uncertain. The V gene lost 2 bases and the J gene lost 4 bases, with 12 bases spanning the gap. Germline values: CDR1 ENHRY, CDR2 SYGVKD. The CDR3 has 14 amino acids. In DNA, the CDR3 is TGTGCCATCAGTGAGGGGCAGATAGTATACGAGCAGTACTTC. Translated, it gives CAISEGQIVYEQYF.

CDR3 nucleotide sequence: TGTGCCAGCAGCTTAGGTACAGGACCCACCGGGGAGCTGTTTTTT. Its protein product is CASSLGTGPTGELFF. The chain links TRBV11-3 to TRBJ2-2, with D possibly TRBD1 on 5 matching bases. In germline, CDR1 is SGHNT, CDR2 YENEEA. The V end lost 1 base, the J end lost 4 bases, and 10 bases lay between the germline ends. The CDR3 is 15 amino acids.

The chain couples TRBV11-3 to TRBJ1-1, with 11 bases that match TRBD1. Germline assignment: CDR1 SGHNT and CDR2 YENEEA. The CDR3 is made up of 15 amino acids. The trim removed 5 bases at V and 4 bases at J, leaving 6 bases unmatched. CDR3 sequence reads: CASSVTGTGGTEAFF. The CDR3 DNA reads as TGTGCCAGCAGCGTCACCGGGACAGGGGGCACTGAAGCTTTCTTT.

The CDR3 sequence: CASRPSGEDTQYF. The CDR3 DNA follows: TGTGCCAGCAGGCCATCAGGGGAGGATACGCAGTATTTT. The chain employs TRBV7-6 and TRBJ2-3, with a weak D call TRBD1 (6 bases). V lost 6 bases to trimming and J lost 6 bases, with 13 bases between them. The germline V gene has CDR1 SGHVS and CDR2 FNYEAQ. This CDR3 comprises 13 residues.

This sequence joins TRBV27 and TRBJ1-1; D remains unclear. The germline V and J ends were trimmed by 2 bases and 2 bases, with 9 bases remaining between them. The CDR3 length is 14 residues. Germline loops: CDR1 MNHEY, CDR2 SMNVEV (reference sequence). Here the CDR3 DNA reads TGTGCCAGCAGTTTAAACGACAAAAACACTGAAGCTTTCTTT. Translated: CASSLNDKNTEAFF.

The V call is TRBV11-1, the J call TRBJ2-7; D call uncertain. Germline V gene lookup returns CDR1 SGHAT and CDR2 FQDESV (reference sequence). V lost 4 bases, J lost 6 bases, and 19 bases lay in between. This CDR3 has 15 residues. For the CDR3, the DNA is TGTGCCAGCAGCTCTCCCGGGCTCCCAGTCGGCGAGCAGTACTTC. It yields the protein CASSSPGLPVGEQYF.

The sample holds a few counts of this clone. The chain links TRBV25-1 to TRBJ1-1; D is undetermined. The V gene lost 5 bases and the J gene lost 5 bases, with 9 bases spanning the gap. The CDR3 runs to 12 residues. From germline, CDR1 is MGHDK and CDR2 SYGVNS. DNA of the CDR3: TGTGCCAGCAGTTTCGGGGAAACTGAAGCTTTCTTT. It is translated as CASSFGETEAFF.

The chain combines TRBV5-1 with TRBJ1-2; D gene uncertain. CDR3 length equals 15 residues. Trimming pared 1 base from V and 3 bases from J, leaving 13 bases between. Germline assignment: CDR1 SGHRS and CDR2 YFSETQ. CDR3 DNA sequence: TGCGCCAGCAGCTTGACAGATGAGGGCCACTATGGCTACACCTTC. It specifies CASSLTDEGHYGYTF.

V and J are TRBV15 and TRBJ2-1; no firm D call. This CDR3 spans 14 amino acids. The germline V gene encodes CDR1 LNHNV and CDR2 YYDKDF (reference sequence). The germline V and J ends were trimmed by 1 base and 3 bases, with 7 bases remaining between them. The CDR3 protein is CATSRVEIYNEQFF. The CDR3, as DNA: TGTGCCACCAGCAGAGTGGAGATCTACAATGAGCAGTTCTTC. Complete variable domain (other parts from reference TRBV15 and TRBJ2-1): DAMVIQNPRYQVTQFGKPVTLSCSQTLNHNVMYWYQQKSSQAPKLLFHYYDKDFNNEADTPDNFQSRRPNTSFCFLDIRSPGLGDTAMYLCATSRVEIYNEQFFGPGTRLTVL.

This clone was recorded only once. The rearrangement links TRBV4-2 to TRBJ2-5; TRBD2 might be the D (7 bases). The V gene's germline CDR1 is LGHNA and CDR2 YNFKEQ. The germline V and J ends were trimmed by 6 bases and 2 bases, with 22 bases remaining between them. There are 17 residues in the CDR3. The CDR3 protein is CASSGGASGEFQETQYF. The CDR3 DNA sequence: TGTGCCAGCAGTGGGGGGGCCAGCGGTGAGTTTCAAGAGACCCAGTACTTC.

This clone has a handful of counts. The chain couples TRBV5-1 to TRBJ1-1, with D possibly TRBD1 on 6 matching bases. CDR1 is SGHRS and CDR2 is YFSETQ in the germline V gene. The CDR3 totals 17 residues. Trimming pared 2 bases from V and 1 base from J, leaving 18 bases between. The CDR3 coding sequence is TGCGCCAGCAGCTTCGACGGGACAAAACAGGGGAACACTGAAGCTTTCTTT. Its protein product is CASSFDGTKQGNTEAFF.

The chain combines TRBV27 with TRBJ1-2; a possible D gene is TRBD1 (6 bases). This CDR3 region has 15 residues. The germline CDR1 and CDR2 sequences are MNHEY and SMNVEV (reference sequence). Trimming stripped 2 bases from V and 1 base from J, with 11 bases between. CDR3 in amino acids: CASSLAQGINYGYTF. The CDR3 nucleotides are TGTGCCAGCAGTTTAGCGCAGGGGATTAACTATGGCTACACCTTC.

CDR3 loop: CSATEEPNYEQYF. CDR3 DNA sequence: TGCAGTGCTACCGAAGAACCCAACTACGAGCAGTACTTC. V is TRBV29-1 and J is TRBJ2-7, with no clear D. Germline CDR1 is SQVTM and CDR2 is ANQGSEA. The CDR3 length is 13 residues.

The chain recombines TRBV27 with TRBJ2-1; D perhaps matches TRBD2 (6 bases). CDR1 and CDR2 (germline): MNHEY, SMNVEV (reference sequence). Trimming took off 1 base at V and 4 bases at J, with 11 bases between the two ends. CDR3 size: 15 residues. The CDR3 reads CASSLLPSEYNEQFF. The CDR3 DNA is TGTGCCAGCAGTTTATTACCTAGCGAGTACAATGAGCAGTTCTTC.

The chain uses TRBV7-9 and TRBJ2-1, with D unclear. The CDR3 extends over 12 amino acids. V was pared by 1 base and J by 7 bases, with 5 bases between. Germline assignment: CDR1 SEHNR and CDR2 FQNEAQ (reference sequence). CDR3 sequence reads: CASSLGVNEQFF. The CDR3 DNA follows: TGTGCCAGCAGCTTAGGGGTGAATGAGCAGTTCTTC.

The chain uses TRBV6-1 and TRBJ2-1; maybe TRBD1 (6 bases). V lost 2 bases and J lost 4, with 9 bases in between. From germline, CDR1 is MNHNS and CDR2 SASEGT. This CDR3 spans 14 amino acids. The CDR3 here is CASSEQDRYNEQFF. Written as DNA, the CDR3 is TGTGCCAGCAGTGAACAGGACAGATACAATGAGCAGTTCTTC.

The chain combines TRBV28 with TRBJ2-7, with D tentatively TRBD2 (5 bases). CDR1 is MDHEN, CDR2 SYDVKM, per germline. The CDR3 length is 11 residues. With 8 bases removed from V and 3 bases from J, the gap between germline ends came to 8 bases. The CDR3: CASSGYYEQYF. DNA of the CDR3: TGTGCCAGCTCGGGGTACTACGAGCAGTACTTC.

The rearrangement joins TRBV11-3 to TRBJ2-2; D is unclear. The CDR3 runs to 14 residues. Trimming pared 5 bases from V and 7 bases from J, leaving 14 bases between. Germline lookup yields CDR1 SGHNT and CDR2 YENEEA. CDR3 sequence reads: CASSPRGENGELFF. DNA for the CDR3: TGTGCCAGCAGCCCTAGAGGCGAGAACGGGGAGCTGTTTTTT.

The chain recombines TRBV6-5 with TRBJ2-6; 8 bases fit TRBD2. Germline CDR1 and CDR2: MNHEY and SVGAGI. CDR3 length: 15 residues. V was pared by 7 bases and J by 2 bases, with 4 bases of the junction left unmatched. The CDR3 sequence: CASKTGGPGANVLTF. As DNA, the CDR3 is TGTGCCAGCAAAACGGGGGGGCCTGGGGCCAACGTCCTGACTTTC.

This clone was counted a single time. The V gene is TRBV4-1, the J gene TRBJ2-3; D remains ambiguous. Germline CDR1 and CDR2: MGHRA and YSYEKL. The CDR3 is 19 amino acids. Trimming stripped 1 base from V and 3 bases from J, with 23 bases between. The chain's CDR3 is CASSQGSLLMGNLTDTQYF. The CDR3 nucleotides are TGCGCCAGCAGCCAAGGTTCCCTGTTGATGGGGAATTTAACAGATACGCAGTATTTT.

The chain is built from TRBV27 and TRBJ2-7; the match to TRBD1 covers 9 bases. From germline, CDR1 is MNHEY and CDR2 SMNVEV (reference sequence). Losses at the gene ends were 5 bases for V and 3 bases for J; bases not matched to a gene: 5. The CDR3 is made up of 14 amino acids. The CDR3 region has the DNA TGTGCCAGCAGTCCATGGGACAGGGACTACGAGCAGTACTTC. Translated: CASSPWDRDYEQYF.

The CDR3 region is CASSVVGGATLNTGELFF. The CDR3 DNA reads as TGTGCCAGCAGCGTGGTCGGGGGCGCTACTTTGAACACCGGGGAGCTGTTTTTT. The J gene is TRBJ2-2, the V gene TRBV7-2; D is tentatively TRBD1 or TRBD2 (6 bases each). V lost 5 bases to trimming and J lost 1 base, with 20 bases between them. The CDR3 length is 18 residues. Germline CDR1 and CDR2: SGHTA and FQGNSA.

The J gene is TRBJ1-1, the V gene TRBV28; 7 bases are shared with TRBD1. V dropped 3 bases and J dropped 0; count of bases not matched to a gene: 4. Germline CDR1 and CDR2: MDHEN and SYDVKM. The CDR3 is 15 amino acids. This chain's CDR3 is CASSLDRSLNTEAFF. The DNA of the CDR3 is TGTGCCAGCAGTTTGGACAGGAGCCTGAACACTGAAGCTTTCTTT.

This chain connects TRBV7-9 to TRBJ1-2, with 7 positions matching TRBD1. Trimming at V came to 5 bases and at J to 6 bases, leaving 12 bases not matched to a gene. This CDR3 contains 15 residues. Germline assignment: CDR1 SEHNR and CDR2 FQNEAQ (reference sequence). The CDR3 DNA reads TGTGCCAGCAGCATAGAGCCGGGACAGACTGATGGCTACACCTTC. It translates to CASSIEPGQTDGYTF.